The 20 T cell receptor beta chains reported below all come from one sample, sequenced in a study of T cells in localized non-small cell lung cancer (dated by TCRdb to between 2020 and 2021). Libraries came from the immunoSEQ multiplex PCR assay. What TCRdb holds here is the immuneACCESS table cut down to in-frame rearrangements. Part of the clones is not present; checked against another copy, under half of the missing clones reflect an unresolved V gene, and the others are unexplained. The sample profile shows some 38,000 clones; around 86% of them were found once. The top ten clonotypes cover 4.5% to 6% of the sample. The sample here was peripheral blood mononuclear cells, taken before any cancer treatment. These receptor sequences come from a male donor at least 60 years old with stage II lung adenocarcinoma.

The count of this clone is one. The V gene is TRBV4-1, the J gene TRBJ2-3, with TRBD2 matching over 9 bases. The CDR3 loop spans 13 amino acids. The J segment lost 15 bases and the V segment lost 0 bases, leaving 7 bases of the junction unmatched. CDR1 is MGHRA and CDR2 is YSYEKL in the germline V gene. This chain's CDR3 is CASSQDSGRRVYF. CDR3 bases: TGCGCCAGCAGCCAAGACAGCGGGAGGCGTGTTTATTTT.

This rearrangement joins TRBV2 to TRBJ1-2; D not certain. The CDR3 spans 15 residues. Germline assignment: CDR1 SNHLY and CDR2 FYNNEI. V was cut by 6 bases and J by 5 bases, with 19 bases left in between. The CDR3 is CASSLFGRVGYGYTF. CDR3 sequence (DNA): TGTGCCAGCAGCCTTTTTGGACGGGTAGGGTATGGCTACACCTTC.

The chain joins TRBV5-4 to TRBJ2-7, with D perhaps being TRBD1 or TRBD2 (5 bases each). V was cut by 0 bases and J by 6 bases, with 16 bases left in between. Germline values: CDR1 SGHNT, CDR2 YYREEE (reference sequence). The CDR3 is made up of 15 amino acids. The CDR3 nucleotides are TGTGCCAGCAGCTTGGATCGGGAAAGGGGCACCGAGCAGTACTTC. Translation: CASSLDRERGTEQYF. Complete variable domain (other parts from reference TRBV5-4 and TRBJ2-7): ETGVTQSPTHLIKTRGQQVTLRCSSQSGHNTVSWYQQALGQGPQFIFQYYREEENGRGNFPPRFSGLQFPNYSSELNVNALELDDSALYLCASSLDRERGTEQYFGPGTRLTVT.

This chain joins TRBV7-9 and TRBJ2-1; D gene ambiguous. This CDR3 has 11 amino acids. Trimming left V 3 bases short and J 8 bases short, with 5 bases between. Germline lookup yields CDR1 SEHNR and CDR2 FQNEAQ (reference sequence). The CDR3, as DNA: TGTGCCAGCAGCTTTTCCTATGAGCAGTTCTTC. This sequence encodes CASSFSYEQFF.

The rearrangement uses TRBV19 and TRBJ2-5, with D maybe TRBD1 (5 bases). V dropped 4 bases and J dropped 0 bases, with 12 bases sitting between them. In germline, CDR1 is LNHDA, CDR2 SQIVND (reference sequence). CDR3 length equals 15 residues. The CDR3: CASSSLSGYQETQYF. CDR3 DNA: TGTGCCAGTAGTAGTCTGTCAGGGTACCAAGAGACCCAGTACTTC.

This clone was detected once. The rearrangement links TRBV4-2 to TRBJ1-4; no clear D gene. The V and J ends lost 4 bases and 7 bases respectively, with 10 bases between them. CDR3 length: 13 amino acids. The V gene's germline CDR1 is LGHNA and CDR2 YNFKEQ. CDR3 protein: CASSPKRSEKLFF. CDR3 in DNA: TGTGCCAGCAGCCCAAAGCGTAGTGAAAAACTGTTTTTT.

This chain links TRBV5-1 with TRBJ2-2; 10 bases fit TRBD1. CDR3 length: 15 amino acids. V gave up 7 bases and J gave up 4 bases; unmatched junction bases: 7. Germline-derived CDR1 and CDR2 are SGHRS and YFSETQ. The CDR3 DNA reads TGCGCCAGCCGGGACAGGGGAATAGGCACCGGGGAGCTGTTTTTT. The encoded protein is CASRDRGIGTGELFF. Supplemented by reference TRBV5-1 and TRBJ2-2, the full variable domain reads KAGVTQTPRYLIKTRGQQVTLSCSPISGHRSVSWYQQTPGQGLQFLFEYFSETQRNKGNFPGRFSGRQFSNSRSEMNVSTLELGDSALYLCASRDRGIGTGELFFGEGSRLTVL.

This chain joins TRBV2 and TRBJ1-1; D is perhaps TRBD1 (5 bases). V shed 7 bases and J shed 4 bases, with 16 bases lying between them. The germline V gene has CDR1 SNHLY and CDR2 FYNNEI. The CDR3 consists of 14 residues. CDR3 region: CASNGAARITEAFF. The CDR3, as DNA: TGTGCCAGCAACGGGGCCGCCAGAATCACTGAAGCTTTCTTT.

The rearrangement links TRBV7-2 to TRBJ1-5, with a possible D match to TRBD1 (5 bases). V gave up 0 bases and J gave up 3 bases, with 12 bases separating them. The length of the CDR3 is 16 residues. Germline V gives CDR1 SGHTA, CDR2 FQGNSA. CDR3 sequence (DNA): TGTGCCAGCAGCTTAGCGATGGGGACCGTCAATCAGCCCCAGCATTTT. Amino acids: CASSLAMGTVNQPQHF.

A remark on this clone: An end of the junction does not agree with germline; a read error may underlie this. The CDR3 DNA reads TGTGCCAGCAGGACAGGGGTAGGGATTTTCTTC. Protein: CASRTGVGIFF. This chain joins TRBV25-1 and TRBJ1-2; TRBD1 matches 8 bases. CDR3 length: 11 residues. CDR1 is MGHDK, CDR2 SYGVNS, per germline.

The V gene is TRBV2, the J gene TRBJ1-5, with D hard to call. Germline assignment: CDR1 SNHLY and CDR2 FYNNEI. V lost 3 bases and J lost 1, with 10 bases in between. The CDR3 has 15 amino acids. DNA of the CDR3: TGTGCCAGCAGTGATCAGGCGGGAAGCAATCAGCCCCAGCATTTT. Translated, it gives CASSDQAGSNQPQHF.

The chain uses TRBV4-2 and TRBJ2-5; maybe TRBD2 (6 bases). This CDR3 contains 13 residues. V shed 4 bases and J shed 2 bases, with 8 bases lying between them. CDR1 and CDR2 from the germline V gene are LGHNA and YNFKEQ. CDR3 amino acids: CASSPDYQETQYF. The CDR3 nucleotides read TGTGCCAGCAGCCCGGACTATCAAGAGACCCAGTACTTC.

The chain joins TRBV7-9 to TRBJ2-2; TRBD1 aligns across 7 bases. This CDR3 comprises 16 residues. Germline CDR1 SEHNR, CDR2 FQNEAQ (reference sequence). V dropped 3 bases and J dropped 1; count of bases not matched to a gene: 5. Here the CDR3 reads CASSFGQGVNTGELFF. Here the CDR3 DNA reads TGTGCCAGCAGCTTCGGTCAGGGGGTGAACACCGGGGAGCTGTTTTTT.

The rearrangement uses TRBV7-2 and TRBJ2-5, with a possible D match to TRBD1 (5 bases). The CDR3 consists of 13 residues. With 0 bases removed from V and 4 bases from J, the gap between germline ends came to 6 bases. CDR1 and CDR2 from the germline V gene are SGHTA and FQGNSA. CDR3 in DNA: TGTGCCAGCAGCTTAGCGCAGGGAGAGACCCAGTACTTC. This gives the protein CASSLAQGETQYF.

The chain links TRBV2 to TRBJ2-1, with D maybe TRBD1 (6 bases). CDR3 length: 14 amino acids. The V end lost 7 bases, the J end lost 6 bases, and 16 bases lay between the germline ends. Germline assignment: CDR1 SNHLY and CDR2 FYNNEI. The CDR3 reads CASIRQEITNEQFF. DNA for the CDR3: TGTGCCAGCATAAGACAGGAGATAACCAATGAGCAGTTCTTC. The variable domain in full, with the rest retrieved from reference TRBV2 and TRBJ2-1, is EPEVTQTPSHQVTQMGQEVILRCVPISNHLYFYWYRQILGQKVEFLVSFYNNEISEKSEIFDDQFSVERPDGSNFTLKIRSTKLEDSAMYFCASIRQEITNEQFFGPGTRLTVL.

J is TRBJ2-7 and V is TRBV29-1; 7 positions agree with TRBD1. The CDR3 spans 14 residues. The J segment lost 1 base and the V segment lost 7 bases, leaving 10 bases of the junction unmatched. The germline V gene encodes CDR1 SQVTM and CDR2 ANQGSEA. The chain's CDR3 is CSAKDWDSSYEQYF. The CDR3 DNA reads TGCAGCGCTAAGGACTGGGACAGTTCCTACGAGCAGTACTTC.

This chain links TRBV7-9 with TRBJ2-1; a weak D match, TRBD2 (6 bases). The CDR3 spans 14 residues. CDR1 is SEHNR, CDR2 FQNEAQ, per germline (reference sequence). The V end lost 5 bases, the J end lost 3 bases, and 11 bases lay between the germline ends. The CDR3 DNA sequence: TGTGCCAGCAGCCCACAGGACTACTACAATGAGCAGTTCTTC. Amino acids: CASSPQDYYNEQFF.

The chain carries TRBV29-1 and TRBJ2-1; D is undetermined. Germline CDR1 is SQVTM and CDR2 is ANQGSEA. The CDR3 length is 11 residues. Trimming took 5 bases from V and 9 from J, leaving 11 bases between them. CDR3 in amino acids: CSVKYLGEQFF. For the CDR3, the DNA is TGCAGCGTTAAATACCTGGGTGAGCAGTTCTTC.

CDR3 loop: CASSQDPLAGARGNEQFF. The CDR3 region has the DNA TGCGCCAGCAGCCAAGATCCCCTAGCGGGAGCCAGAGGAAATGAGCAGTTCTTC. The genes are TRBV4-1 and TRBJ2-1; 10 nucleotides align to TRBD2. The CDR3 totals 18 residues. After removal of 0 bases from V and 7 bases from J, the junction contained 12 bases not matched to a gene. Germline V CDR1 and CDR2: MGHRA, YSYEKL.

The chain has TRBV6-1 and TRBJ2-1; 11 bases match TRBD1. The CDR3 is 17 amino acids. The germline CDR1 and CDR2 sequences are MNHNS and SASEGT. The V gene end was trimmed by 4 bases and the J gene end by 6 bases; junction bases not matched to a gene: 11. CDR3 residues: CASSAPPGTGGSNEQFF. In DNA form, the CDR3 reads TGTGCCAGCAGTGCCCCGCCGGGGACAGGGGGATCCAATGAGCAGTTCTTC.